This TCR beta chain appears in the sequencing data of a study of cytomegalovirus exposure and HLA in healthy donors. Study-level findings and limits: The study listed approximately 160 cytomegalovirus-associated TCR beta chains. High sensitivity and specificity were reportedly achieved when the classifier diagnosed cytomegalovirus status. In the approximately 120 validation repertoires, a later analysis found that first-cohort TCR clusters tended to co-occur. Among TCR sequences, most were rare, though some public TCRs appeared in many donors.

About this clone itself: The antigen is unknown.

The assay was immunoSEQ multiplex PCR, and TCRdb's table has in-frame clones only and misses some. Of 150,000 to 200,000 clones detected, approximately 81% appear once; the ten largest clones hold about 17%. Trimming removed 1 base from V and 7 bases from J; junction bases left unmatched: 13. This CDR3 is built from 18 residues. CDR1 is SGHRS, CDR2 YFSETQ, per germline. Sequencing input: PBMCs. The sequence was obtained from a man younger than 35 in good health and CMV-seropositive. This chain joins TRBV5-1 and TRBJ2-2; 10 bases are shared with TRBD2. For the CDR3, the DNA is TGCGCCAGCAGCTTGATTAGGCGGCTAGCGGGAGATCTCGGGGAGCTGTTTTTT. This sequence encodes CASSLIRRLAGDLGELFF.